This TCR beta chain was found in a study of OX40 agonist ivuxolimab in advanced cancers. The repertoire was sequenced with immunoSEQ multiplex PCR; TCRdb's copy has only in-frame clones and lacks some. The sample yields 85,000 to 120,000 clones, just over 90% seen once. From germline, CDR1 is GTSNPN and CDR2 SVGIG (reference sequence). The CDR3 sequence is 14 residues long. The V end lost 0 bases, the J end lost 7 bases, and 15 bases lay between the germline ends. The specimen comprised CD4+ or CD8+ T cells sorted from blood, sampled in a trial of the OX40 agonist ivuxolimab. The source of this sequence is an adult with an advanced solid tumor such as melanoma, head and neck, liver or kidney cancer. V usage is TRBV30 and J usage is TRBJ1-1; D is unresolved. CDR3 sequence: CAWSVRRGAGEAFF. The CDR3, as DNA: TGTGCCTGGAGTGTACGTCGGGGTGCGGGTGAAGCTTTCTTT.